This T cell receptor beta chain was sequenced during a study of CD8+ T cells in alopecia areata. Overall study results and limits: The treated group had a single nonresponder, limiting CD8+ expansion-response conclusions.

TCR sequencing used cDNA made by reverse transcription of extracted RNA. This table comes from immunoSEQ multiplex PCR, and its TCRdb copy is limited to in-frame clones, with some not included. The sample contains roughly 99,000 clones, less than 90% of which appear only once. For this clone: Its specificity is unknown.

Treatment denoted: oral pan-JAK inhibitor, 5-10 mg twice daily. Germline assignment: CDR1 MNHNY and CDR2 SVGAGI (reference sequence). Trimming removed 5 bases from V and 2 bases from J, with 12 bases in between. The CDR3 is 15 residues long. The TCR comes from a human donor with alopecia areata. Sequencing was performed on CD8+ T cells sorted from blood, taken at week 24, from a patient treated with tofacitinib. The V gene is TRBV6-6, the J gene TRBJ2-2; D may be TRBD2 (5 bases). The CDR3 reads CASSPLRANTGELFF. DNA of the CDR3: TGTGCCAGCAGTCCCTTGAGGGCCAACACCGGGGAGCTGTTTTTT.